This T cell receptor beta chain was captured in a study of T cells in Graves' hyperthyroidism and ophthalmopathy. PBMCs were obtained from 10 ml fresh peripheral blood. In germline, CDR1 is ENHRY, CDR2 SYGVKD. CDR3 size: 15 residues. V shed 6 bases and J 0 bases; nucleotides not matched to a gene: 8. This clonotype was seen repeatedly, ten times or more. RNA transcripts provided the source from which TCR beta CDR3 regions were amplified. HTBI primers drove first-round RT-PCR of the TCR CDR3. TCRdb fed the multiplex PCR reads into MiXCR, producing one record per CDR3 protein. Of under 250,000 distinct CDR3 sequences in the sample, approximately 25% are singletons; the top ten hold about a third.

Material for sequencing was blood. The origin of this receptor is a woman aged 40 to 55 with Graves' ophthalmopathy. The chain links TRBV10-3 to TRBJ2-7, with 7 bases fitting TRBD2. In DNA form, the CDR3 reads TGTGCCATCAGGGGGGGGAGCGGGGACTCCTACGAGCAGTACTTC. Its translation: CAIRGGSGDSYEQYF.